The 11 T cell receptor beta chains listed next were all sequenced from one sample in a study of blood T cell repertoires in COVID-19. Some clones are missing from TCRdb's copy, which holds only in-frame ones; the method was immunoSEQ multiplex PCR. The sample consists of approximately 97,000 clones, approximately 86% of them appearing once. Sequenced sample: peripheral blood. These receptors were collected from a woman between 50 and 59 years old with COVID-19, enrolled during active disease.

This chain links TRBV7-3 with TRBJ2-3, with D possibly matching TRBD2 (6 bases). Trimming took off 6 bases at V and 0 bases at J, with 16 bases between the two ends. The CDR3 has 16 amino acids. The germline CDR1 and CDR2 sequences are SGHTA and FQGTGA. The CDR3 protein is CASSKSGGDSTDTQYF. CDR3 in DNA: TGTGCCAGCAGTAAATCGGGCGGGGATAGCACAGATACGCAGTATTTT.

The V call is TRBV11-1, the J call TRBJ2-7; the D is unclear. Trimming took off 5 bases at V and 4 bases at J, with 12 bases between the two ends. The CDR3 runs 13 residues. Per the germline V gene, CDR1 is SGHAT and CDR2 is FQDESV (reference sequence). The CDR3 spells CASSPGTAYEQYF. CDR3 DNA sequence: TGTGCCAGCAGCCCTGGAACAGCATACGAGCAGTACTTC.

The CDR3 is CASSYLSSGNTIYF. Written as DNA, the CDR3 is TGTGCCAGCAGTTACTTGTCGTCTGGAAACACCATATATTTT. The gene calls are TRBV6-2 or TRBV6-3 and TRBJ1-3, with no clear D. This CDR3 region has 14 residues. V was clipped by 1 base and J by 1 base, with 5 bases between them. CDR1 and CDR2 from the germline V gene are MNHEY and SVGEGT.

The V and J genes are TRBV30 and TRBJ2-7, with a tentative D call TRBD2 (6 bases). The germline V gene has CDR1 GTSNPN and CDR2 SVGIG (reference sequence). With 5 bases removed from V and 2 bases from J, the gap between germline ends came to 13 bases. This CDR3 is 13 amino acids long. The chain's CDR3 is CAWGGAGTYEQYF. The CDR3 DNA is TGTGCCTGGGGAGGGGCTGGCACCTACGAGCAGTACTTC.

The V call is TRBV4-1, the J call TRBJ2-5, with 16 bases fitting TRBD2. V dropped 3 bases and J dropped 5; count of bases not matched to a gene: 9. There are 18 residues in the CDR3. Germline lookup yields CDR1 MGHRA and CDR2 YSYEKL. The CDR3 sequence is CASSQKAGLAGGLETQYF. The CDR3 region has the DNA TGCGCCAGCAGCCAGAAGGCGGGACTAGCGGGGGGGCTTGAGACCCAGTACTTC.

This clone was counted once. The rearrangement links TRBV10-3 to TRBJ1-1; tentative D call: TRBD1 (5 bases). The CDR3 length is 17 residues. The germline CDR1 and CDR2 sequences are ENHRY and SYGVKD. The germline V and J ends were trimmed by 0 bases and 5 bases, with 19 bases remaining between them. CDR3 sequence reads: CAISESGGGAQRTEAFF. CDR3 bases: TGTGCCATCAGTGAGTCGGGTGGTGGGGCGCAGAGAACTGAAGCTTTCTTT.

This chain's CDR3 is CASSARDRSNYGYTF. The CDR3 region has the DNA TGTGCCAGCAGCGCCCGGGACAGGTCTAACTATGGCTACACCTTC. This chain links TRBV5-4 with TRBJ1-2; 8 bases fit TRBD1. The CDR3 has 15 amino acids. The V gene's germline CDR1 is SGHNT and CDR2 YYREEE (reference sequence). V lost 4 bases, J lost 0 bases, and 5 bases stayed unmatched.

This clone has a single count. The genes are TRBV28 and TRBJ2-2; possible D gene TRBD1, 5 bases. Germline values: CDR1 MDHEN, CDR2 SYDVKM. The CDR3 is 13 amino acids. V lost 5 bases, J lost 7 bases, and 11 bases lay in between. Here the CDR3 reads CASSAQGSGELFF. CDR3 DNA sequence: TGTGCCAGCAGTGCCCAGGGTAGCGGGGAGCTGTTTTTT.

J is TRBJ2-3 and V is TRBV12-1; TRBD2 is taken as the D call from the table, unchecked against the DNA. TRBV12-1 is noted as a pseudogene. The CDR3 is 17 amino acids. CDR3 amino acids: CASSPSPVRGGRDTQYF. The CDR3 region has the DNA TGTGCCAGCAGCCCATCGCCGGTACGGGGGGGACGAGATACGCAGTATTTT.

This sequence joins TRBV5-6 and TRBJ1-4; 8 positions agree with TRBD1. The length of the CDR3 is 16 residues. With 3 bases clipped from V and 7 bases from J, the junction kept 11 bases outside the gene matches. Germline assignment: CDR1 SGHDT and CDR2 YYEEEE. DNA of the CDR3: TGTGCCAGCAGCTCACCAGGGGGCGCAGGGGTTGAAAAACTGTTTTTT. As protein: CASSSPGGAGVEKLFF.

The chain has TRBV19 and TRBJ2-3, with 7 nucleotides matching TRBD1. There are 15 residues in the CDR3. The V gene's germline CDR1 is LNHDA and CDR2 SQIVND (reference sequence). The junction had 5 bases not matched to a gene; V was cut back by 5 bases and J by 0 bases. The CDR3 DNA reads as TGTGCCAGTAGTTCACAGGGGTCTAGCACAGATACGCAGTATTTT. Amino acids: CASSSQGSSTDTQYF.